The 5 T cell receptor beta chains below come from one sample, sequenced in a study of T cell responses to AZD1222 COVID-19 vaccine. Clones were sequenced by immunoSEQ multiplex PCR, and TCRdb holds only the in-frame ones, with some missing. The table records 120,000 to 150,000 clones, about nine tenths of them present only once. Sequences were derived from peripheral blood, sampled on day 0 of AZD1222 vaccination. The receptors were sampled from an adult in good health.

This chain connects TRBV2 to TRBJ1-4; the D gene is possibly TRBD1 (5 bases). There are 15 residues in the CDR3. CDR1 is SNHLY and CDR2 is FYNNEI in the germline V gene. V lost 6 bases to trimming and J lost 2 bases, with 13 bases between them. This CDR3 is CASRSQGGTNEKLFF. As DNA, the CDR3 is TGTGCCAGCAGATCCCAGGGTGGCACTAATGAAAAACTGTTTTTT.

The CDR3 region has the DNA TGTGCCACCAGTGATTTGGGGCAGAACTATGGCTACACCTTC. Translation gives CATSDLGQNYGYTF. The chain recombines TRBV24-1 with TRBJ1-2; D gene uncertain. V was shortened by 0 bases and J by 2 bases, with 6 bases between the two germline ends. The CDR3 totals 14 residues. Germline V gives CDR1 KGHDR, CDR2 SFDVKD.

J is TRBJ1-1 and V is TRBV27, with a tentative D call TRBD1 (5 bases). Germline assignment: CDR1 MNHEY and CDR2 SMNVEV (reference sequence). The CDR3 loop spans 14 amino acids. V lost 3 bases and J lost 1, with 9 bases in between. The CDR3 nucleotides are TGTGCCAGCAGTTTGGGACTCTCGAACACTGAAGCTTTCTTT. Its translation: CASSLGLSNTEAFF.

This chain joins TRBV2 and TRBJ2-2, with D possibly TRBD2 on 7 matching bases. The length of the CDR3 is 14 residues. The V gene lost 2 bases and the J gene lost 4 bases, with 8 bases spanning the gap. Germline V gene lookup returns CDR1 SNHLY and CDR2 FYNNEI. CDR3 region: CASSERGATGELFF. The CDR3 DNA reads as TGTGCCAGCAGTGAACGGGGGGCCACCGGGGAGCTGTTTTTT. Using reference TRBV2 and TRBJ2-2 for the parts outside the CDR3, the full variable domain is EPEVTQTPSHQVTQMGQEVILRCVPISNHLYFYWYRQILGQKVEFLVSFYNNEISEKSEIFDDQFSVERPDGSNFTLKIRSTKLEDSAMYFCASSERGATGELFFGEGSRLTVL.

The chain is built from TRBV5-5 and TRBJ1-4, with unresolved D. V was pared by 0 bases and J by 4 bases, with 10 bases between. This CDR3 has 15 amino acids. Germline CDR1 reads SGHKS; CDR2 reads YYEKEE (reference sequence). CDR3 DNA: TGTGCCAGCAGCTTGGGGGATTTAGTTAATGAAAAACTGTTTTTT. Encoded protein: CASSLGDLVNEKLFF.